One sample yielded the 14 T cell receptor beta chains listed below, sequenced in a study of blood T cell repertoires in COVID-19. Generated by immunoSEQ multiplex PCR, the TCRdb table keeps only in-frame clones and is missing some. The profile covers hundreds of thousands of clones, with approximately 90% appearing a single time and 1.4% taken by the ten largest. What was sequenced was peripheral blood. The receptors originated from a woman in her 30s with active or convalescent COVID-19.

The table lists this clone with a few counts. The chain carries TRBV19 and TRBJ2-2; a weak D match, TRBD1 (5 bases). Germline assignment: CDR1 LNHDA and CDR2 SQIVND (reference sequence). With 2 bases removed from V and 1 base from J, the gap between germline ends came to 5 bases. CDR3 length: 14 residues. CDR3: CASSITGNTGELFF. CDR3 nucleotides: TGTGCCAGTAGTATAACAGGGAACACCGGGGAGCTGTTTTTT.

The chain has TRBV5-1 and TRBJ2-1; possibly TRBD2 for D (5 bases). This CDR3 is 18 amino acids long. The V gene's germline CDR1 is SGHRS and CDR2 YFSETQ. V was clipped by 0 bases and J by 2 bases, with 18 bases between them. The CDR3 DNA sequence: TGCGCCAGCAGCTTGGAATCTCTCCGGGCGGGCCCCTACAATGAGCAGTTCTTC. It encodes CASSLESLRAGPYNEQFF.

As DNA, the CDR3 is TGTGCCAGTTCCGCGGTGTACGAGCAGTACTTC. Protein product: CASSAVYEQYF. The chain uses TRBV19 and TRBJ2-7; the D is unclear. The CDR3 runs 11 residues. From germline, CDR1 is LNHDA and CDR2 SQIVND (reference sequence). Trimming pared 8 bases from V and 4 bases from J, leaving 9 bases between.

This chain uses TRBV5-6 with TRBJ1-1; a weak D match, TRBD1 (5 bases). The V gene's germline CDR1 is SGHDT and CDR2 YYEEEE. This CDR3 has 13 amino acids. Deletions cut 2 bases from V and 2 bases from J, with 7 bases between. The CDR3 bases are TGTGCCAGCAGCTTCGGACACAACACTGAAGCTTTCTTT. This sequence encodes CASSFGHNTEAFF.

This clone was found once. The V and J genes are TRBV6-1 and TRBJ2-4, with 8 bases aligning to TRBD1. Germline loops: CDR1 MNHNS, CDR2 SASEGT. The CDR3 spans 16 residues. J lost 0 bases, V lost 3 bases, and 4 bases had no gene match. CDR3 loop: CASSESGQGAKNIQYF. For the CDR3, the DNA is TGTGCCAGCAGTGAGTCAGGACAGGGAGCCAAAAACATTCAGTACTTC.

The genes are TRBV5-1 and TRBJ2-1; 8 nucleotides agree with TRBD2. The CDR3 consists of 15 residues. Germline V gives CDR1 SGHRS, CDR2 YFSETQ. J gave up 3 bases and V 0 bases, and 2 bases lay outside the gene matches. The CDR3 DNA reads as TGCGCCAGCAGCTTGGCACTAGCGGACTACAATGAGCAGTTCTTC. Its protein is CASSLALADYNEQFF. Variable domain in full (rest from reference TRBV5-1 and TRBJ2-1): KAGVTQTPRYLIKTRGQQVTLSCSPISGHRSVSWYQQTPGQGLQFLFEYFSETQRNKGNFPGRFSGRQFSNSRSEMNVSTLELGDSALYLCASSLALADYNEQFFGPGTRLTVL.

The CDR3 is CASRGDITRVDTQYF. For the CDR3, the DNA is TGTGCCAGCAGGGGTGACATCACTCGAGTCGATACGCAGTATTTT. V usage is TRBV6-5 and J usage is TRBJ2-3, with D uncertain. Germline V gives CDR1 MNHEY, CDR2 SVGAGI. The CDR3 loop spans 15 amino acids. V lost 6 bases and J 6 bases, leaving 19 bases between the germline ends.

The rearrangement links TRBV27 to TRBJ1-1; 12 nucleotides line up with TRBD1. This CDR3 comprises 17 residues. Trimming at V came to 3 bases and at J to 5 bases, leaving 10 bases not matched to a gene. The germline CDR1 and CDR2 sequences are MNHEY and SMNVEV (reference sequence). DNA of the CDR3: TGTGCCAGCAGTTTCCCCGGGACAGGGGGCCGGGGGACTGAAGCTTTCTTT. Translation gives CASSFPGTGGRGTEAFF.

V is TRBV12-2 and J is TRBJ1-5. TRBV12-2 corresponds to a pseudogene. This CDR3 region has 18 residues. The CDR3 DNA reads TGTGCAAGTCGCCCTAGTGGCGGGACCCCGATAAGCAATCAGCCCCAGCATTTT. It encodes CASRPSGGTPISNQPQHF.

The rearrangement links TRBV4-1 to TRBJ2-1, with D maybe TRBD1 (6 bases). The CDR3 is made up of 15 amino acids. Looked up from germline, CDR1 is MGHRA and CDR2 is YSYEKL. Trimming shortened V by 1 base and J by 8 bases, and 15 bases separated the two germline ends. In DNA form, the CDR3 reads TGCGCCAGCAGCCAAGGGCAGGGGATACGGGATGAGCAGTTCTTC. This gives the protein CASSQGQGIRDEQFF.

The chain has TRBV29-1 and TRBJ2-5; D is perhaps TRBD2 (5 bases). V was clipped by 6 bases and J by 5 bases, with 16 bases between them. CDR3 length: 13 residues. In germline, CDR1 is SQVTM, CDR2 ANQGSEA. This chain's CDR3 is CSVDRGLKETQYF. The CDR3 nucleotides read TGCAGCGTAGACCGAGGGTTGAAGGAGACCCAGTACTTC.

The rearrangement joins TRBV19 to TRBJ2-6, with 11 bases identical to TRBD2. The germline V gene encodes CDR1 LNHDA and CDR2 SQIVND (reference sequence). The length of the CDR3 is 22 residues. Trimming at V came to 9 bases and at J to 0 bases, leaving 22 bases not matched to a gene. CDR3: CASRGETSGTVARFSGANVLTF. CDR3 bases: TGTGCCAGCAGGGGGGAGACTAGCGGGACCGTCGCCCGGTTCTCTGGGGCCAACGTCCTGACTTTC. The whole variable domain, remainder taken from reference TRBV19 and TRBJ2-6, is DGGITQSPKYLFRKEGQNVTLSCEQNLNHDAMYWYRQDPGQGLRLIYYSQIVNDFQKGDIAEGYSVSREKKESFPLTVTSAQKNPTAFYLCASRGETSGTVARFSGANVLTFGAGSRLTVL.

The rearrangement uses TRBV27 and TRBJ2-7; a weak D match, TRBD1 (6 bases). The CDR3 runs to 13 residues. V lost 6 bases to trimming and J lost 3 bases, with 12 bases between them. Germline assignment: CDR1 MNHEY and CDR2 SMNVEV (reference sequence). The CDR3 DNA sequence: TGTGCCAGCAGACCGACAGGATACTACGAGCAGTACTTC. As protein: CASRPTGYYEQYF.

The CDR3 here is CASSLGIAGGFEETQYF. The CDR3 DNA reads TGCGCCAGCAGCTTGGGGATAGCGGGGGGATTCGAAGAGACCCAGTACTTC. V gene TRBV5-1 combines with J gene TRBJ2-5, with TRBD2 matching over 10 bases. CDR1 SGHRS and CDR2 YFSETQ come from the germline V gene. This CDR3 is 17 amino acids long. Losses at the gene ends were 0 bases for V and 3 bases for J; bases not matched to a gene: 8.